This TCR beta chain was recorded in a study of shared clonotypes between healthy human individuals. The CDR3 spans 11 residues. V lost 7 bases, J lost 8 bases, and 3 bases stayed unmatched. Clones were read by immunoSEQ multiplex PCR, and TCRdb kept only the in-frame ones, dropping some. Of about 2.4 million clones listed, 80% to 95% are singletons. This rearrangement joins TRBV23-1 to TRBJ1-2, with 8 bases that match TRBD1. TRBV23-1 is sorted into the ORF group, with uncertain function. The TCR sequence derives from a man aged 18 to 29 in good health. Some clones in this sample may be carry-over from other donors' samples. The sample consisted of naive CD4+ T cells from PBMCs. Specified subset: CD45RA+ positively selected. CDR3 in amino acids: CASKTGEGYTF. The CDR3 coding sequence is TGCGCCAGCAAGACAGGGGAAGGCTACACCTTC.